This T cell receptor beta chain was identified in a study of siplizumab effects on memory and regulatory T cells. Sequenced by immunoSEQ multiplex PCR; TCRdb stores in-frame clones only, minus some. The data hold roughly 60,000 clones, with 90% to 97% observed a single time. V was shortened by 5 bases and J by 3 bases, with 10 bases between the two germline ends. CDR1 is LNHDA, CDR2 SQIVND, per germline (reference sequence). The length of the CDR3 is 14 residues. Source material: naive CD8+ T cells sorted from blood. The gene calls are TRBV19 and TRBJ1-4; tentative D call: TRBD1 (5 bases). The receptor was derived from a human donor in good health. The CDR3 coding sequence is TGTGCCAGTAGTGGGCAGGGCCCTAATGAAAAACTGTTTTTT. This gives the protein CASSGQGPNEKLFF.